This entry is about one T cell receptor beta chain. The CDR3 goes on 3 residues after the read ends, and that part is filled in from the germline J gene. Average input was around 1,300 ng genomic DNA for immunoSEQ TCR beta CDR3 amplification. Measured with immunoSEQ multiplex PCR; TCRdb has only the in-frame clones, and not every one. The table for this sample gives roughly 20,000 clones. This sample is part of a study of T cells in women clearing cervical HPV infection. Study-wide background: Controls gave blood once infection was undetectable; cases at lesion identification.

V shed 1 base, J shed 4 bases, and the junction held 2 bases outside the gene matches. From germline, CDR1 is SGHVS and CDR2 FQNEAQ. The CDR3 extends over 15 amino acids. This TCR was sampled from a woman aged 18 to 69 with a cervical HPV16 infection that either progressed to CIN3+ or cleared (not recorded which). Input material: blood buffy coat. V and J are TRBV7-8 and TRBJ2-3; 10 nucleotides match TRBD1. The DNA read from the CDR3 is TGTGCCAGCAGCTTAGGACAGGGGGCACCAGATACG. Translated, it gives CASSLGQGAPDT. The entire CDR3 reads CASSLGQGAPDTQYF.